The 21 T cell receptor beta chains listed next were all sequenced from one sample in a study of identical twins. TCRdb recomputed calls from the 5' RACE reads with MiXCR, one row per CDR3 protein. The table has 400,000 or so distinct CDR3 sequences, about 9% seen once. Sequenced: naive T cells sorted from blood. Every receptor here comes from a woman in her forties or fifties in good health.

V usage is TRBV12-3 or TRBV12-4 and J usage is TRBJ2-2; 8 positions agree with TRBD2. The CDR3 is 16 residues long. With V trimmed by 3 bases and J by 6 bases, 9 bases remained unmatched. The CDR3 DNA reads TGTGCCAGCAGTTTTATCCCGGGAGGGAAAGCCGGGGAGCTGTTTTTT. Its translation is CASSFIPGGKAGELFF.

This clonotype was seen a few times. This chain joins TRBV5-8 and TRBJ1-5; D perhaps matches TRBD1 (5 bases). Germline V gene data show CDR1 as SGHTS and CDR2 as YDEGEE. Trimming left V 3 bases short and J 3 bases short, with 10 bases between. This CDR3 region has 14 residues. The CDR3 DNA reads as TGTGCCAGCAGCTATCAGGGTGACAATCAGCCCCAGCATTTT. This gives the protein CASSYQGDNQPQHF.

This clonotype was picked up a small number of times. The chain carries TRBV5-1 and TRBJ1-1; the D gene is possibly TRBD1 (6 bases). The CDR3 consists of 14 residues. The germline V gene has CDR1 SGHRS and CDR2 YFSETQ. V was cut by 5 bases and J by 0 bases, with 11 bases left in between. CDR3 residues: CASRLTGMNTEAFF. CDR3 DNA: TGCGCCAGCAGACTGACAGGAATGAACACTGAAGCTTTCTTT.

This clonotype was picked up a small number of times. This chain uses TRBV5-1 with TRBJ1-1; 8 nucleotides agree with TRBD1. With 3 bases clipped from V and 4 bases from J, the junction kept 17 bases outside the gene matches. The CDR3 length is 18 residues. CDR1 and CDR2 (germline): SGHRS, YFSETQ. The CDR3 bases are TGCGCCAGCAGCTCCTCAAGCAGGGGGCTAGGGGGGACCACTGAAGCTTTCTTT. It is translated as CASSSSSRGLGGTTEAFF.

This clonotype was seen at least ten times. CDR3 sequence (DNA): TGCGCCAGCAGTGATAGTACTACTCAGTTCTTC. It is translated as CASSDSTTQFF. The chain joins TRBV10-2 to TRBJ2-1; no clear D gene. The CDR3 spans 11 residues. V lost 3 bases to trimming and J lost 13 bases, with 10 bases between them. CDR1 and CDR2 (germline): WSHSY, SAAADI.

This clonotype was recorded at least ten times. V and J are TRBV12-3 or TRBV12-4 and TRBJ2-7; D not certain. This CDR3 contains 15 residues. V gave up 5 bases and J gave up 4 bases, with 18 bases separating them. CDR3 DNA sequence: TGTGCCAGCAGTCCCAACCACCACGGGCGGTACGAGCAGTACTTC. Translated: CASSPNHHGRYEQYF.

This clonotype was seen a few times. The rearrangement uses TRBV20-1 and TRBJ2-1; D possibly corresponds to TRBD2 (6 bases). V lost 4 bases to trimming and J lost 2 bases, with 12 bases between them. CDR1 DFQATT and CDR2 SNEGSKA come from the germline V gene (reference sequence). The CDR3 has 14 residues. For the CDR3, the DNA is TGCAGTGCTAAGAGCGCTAGCGCCTACAATGAGCAGTTCTTC. Translating it yields CSAKSASAYNEQFF.

This clonotype has more than one count but fewer than ten. The chain combines TRBV2 with TRBJ2-5; 11 positions agree with TRBD1. V lost 5 bases, J lost 4 bases, and 6 bases stayed unmatched. This CDR3 region has 15 residues. From germline, CDR1 is SNHLY and CDR2 FYNNEI. The CDR3: CASSPGQGAGETQYF. In DNA form, the CDR3 reads TGTGCCAGCAGTCCCGGACAGGGGGCGGGAGAGACCCAGTACTTC. The full variable domain, completed using reference TRBV2 and TRBJ2-5, is EPEVTQTPSHQVTQMGQEVILRCVPISNHLYFYWYRQILGQKVEFLVSFYNNEISEKSEIFDDQFSVERPDGSNFTLKIRSTKLEDSAMYFCASSPGQGAGETQYFGPGTRLLVL.

The CDR3 reads CASRRPGTGGPGELFF. DNA for the CDR3: TGTGCCAGCAGGAGGCCTGGGACAGGGGGCCCCGGGGAGCTGTTTTTT. This chain uses TRBV25-1 with TRBJ2-2; 12 nucleotides match TRBD1. Trimming removed 6 bases from V and 6 bases from J; junction bases left unmatched: 8. Germline loops: CDR1 MGHDK, CDR2 SYGVNS. This CDR3 is built from 16 residues.

J is TRBJ1-5 and V is TRBV29-1, with D possibly TRBD1 on 6 matching bases. Germline V CDR1 and CDR2: SQVTM, ANQGSEA. The CDR3 totals 14 residues. Trimming left V 4 bases short and J 4 bases short, with 14 bases between. CDR3 sequence reads: CSVAHGGSNQPQHF. CDR3 sequence (DNA): TGCAGCGTTGCCCACGGGGGCTCTAATCAGCCCCAGCATTTT.

The chain uses TRBV5-1 and TRBJ2-1; D is unresolved. There are 12 residues in the CDR3. Germline loops: CDR1 SGHRS, CDR2 YFSETQ. Between the trimmed V and J ends, which lost 2 bases and 7 bases, there was a span of 7 bases. CDR3 sequence reads: CASSLIWNEQFF. The CDR3, as DNA: TGCGCCAGCAGCTTAATATGGAATGAGCAGTTCTTC.

This clonotype has just a few counts. V is TRBV29-1 and J is TRBJ2-1, with a weak D call TRBD2 (6 bases). Per the germline V gene, CDR1 is SQVTM and CDR2 is ANQGSEA. Trimming removed 7 bases at V and 8 bases at J, with 21 bases between. The CDR3 extends over 14 amino acids. This CDR3 is CSGQPGRGFDEQFF. DNA of the CDR3: TGCAGCGGCCAACCGGGACGGGGGTTTGATGAGCAGTTCTTC.

The J gene is TRBJ1-1, the V gene TRBV5-1; maybe TRBD1 (5 bases). The ends were cut back, 5 bases at V and 5 bases at J, with 13 bases in the middle. The CDR3 length is 13 residues. Looked up from germline, CDR1 is SGHRS and CDR2 is YFSETQ. The CDR3 DNA follows: TGCGCCAGCAGGGGATTGGGACTGACTGAAGCTTTCTTT. The encoded protein is CASRGLGLTEAFF.

This clonotype has just a few counts. The chain carries TRBV12-3 or TRBV12-4 and TRBJ2-7, with 7 bases fitting TRBD1. This CDR3 contains 15 residues. V lost 4 bases, J lost 2 bases, and 8 bases stayed unmatched. The CDR3 nucleotides are TGTGCCAGCAGTTCTGAGACAGGGCTAACCTACGAGCAGTACTTC. This sequence encodes CASSSETGLTYEQYF.

This clonotype appeared a few times. In nucleotides, the CDR3 is TGCGCCAGCAGCCTCCTGGGCGGGAGGGGGCACACTGAAGCTTTCTTT. Translation: CASSLLGGRGHTEAFF. The chain links TRBV4-1 to TRBJ1-1; 7 nucleotides line up with TRBD1. Germline CDR1 MGHRA, CDR2 YSYEKL. Trimming at V came to 4 bases and at J to 3 bases, leaving 11 bases not matched to a gene. CDR3 length equals 16 residues.

The V call is TRBV25-1, the J call TRBJ2-1, with TRBD2 as a possible D gene (5 bases). V was trimmed by 4 bases and J by 8 bases, leaving 12 bases between them. Germline V CDR1 and CDR2: MGHDK, SYGVNS. CDR3 length: 13 residues. The CDR3 region has the DNA TGTGCCAGCAGTGCTGGGAGAGTCGATGAGCAGTTCTTC. Its translation: CASSAGRVDEQFF.

The chain combines TRBV11-3 with TRBJ1-1; no firm D call. The germline V gene encodes CDR1 SGHNT and CDR2 YENEEA. Deletions cut 3 bases from V and 0 bases from J, with 8 bases between. The CDR3 extends over 14 amino acids. The CDR3 DNA is TGTGCCAGCAGCTTCCTGACGGTGAACACTGAAGCTTTCTTT. Residues: CASSFLTVNTEAFF.

J is TRBJ2-3 and V is TRBV27; D gene ambiguous. The CDR3 runs 14 residues. The V end lost 3 bases, the J end lost 2 bases, and 9 bases lay between the germline ends. Germline V gene lookup returns CDR1 MNHEY and CDR2 SMNVEV (reference sequence). In DNA, the CDR3 is TGTGCCAGCAGTTTTTCACACAACACAGATACGCAGTATTTT. This codes for CASSFSHNTDTQYF.

The sample holds many counts of this clonotype. The V gene is TRBV7-2, the J gene TRBJ2-1; 7 bases agree with TRBD2. CDR3 length: 15 residues. J was trimmed by 4 bases and V by 3 bases; bases with no gene match: 6. Germline V gene sequence: CDR1 SGHTA, CDR2 FQGNSA. The CDR3 DNA is TGTGCCAGCAGCTTCAGACCGGGAGGTTACAATGAGCAGTTCTTC. It is translated as CASSFRPGGYNEQFF.

The chain uses TRBV5-1 and TRBJ2-1, with TRBD2 identical over 7 bases. The germline V gene encodes CDR1 SGHRS and CDR2 YFSETQ. There are 13 residues in the CDR3. The ends lost 4 bases at V and 5 bases at J; junction bases unmatched: 3. The DNA for the CDR3 is TGCGCCAGCAGCCAGCTAGCGGACAATGAGCAGTTCTTC. It specifies CASSQLADNEQFF.

This chain links TRBV10-3 with TRBJ1-2, with unresolved D. Germline V gene lookup returns CDR1 ENHRY and CDR2 SYGVKD. The CDR3 is made up of 14 amino acids. The V gene lost 2 bases and the J gene lost 2 bases, with 9 bases spanning the gap. CDR3: CAISETAGNYGYTF. CDR3 coding DNA: TGTGCCATCAGTGAGACTGCGGGGAACTATGGCTACACCTTC.